Included here is one TCR beta chain sequence, with context. The record originates from a study of blood T cell repertoires in COVID-19. Across the whole study: Some COVID-19 samples were acute and others convalescent; all came from the United States, Italy and Spain.

Source study methods: The authors estimated nucleated cell counts from reference gene primer amplification. Libraries were prepared by immunoSEQ multiplex PCR; TCRdb keeps only in-frame clonotypes and omits some of them. The V and J calls and clone size were taken over from that table, and D and trimming were inferred from the DNA. This table holds over 130,000 clones, more than 75% found once. Germline CDR1 is MDHEN and CDR2 is SYDVKM. V was clipped by 6 bases and J by 8 bases, with 5 bases between them. The CDR3 is 11 amino acids. This chain uses TRBV28 with TRBJ1-6, with D unclear. The source of this sequence is a woman aged 80 or over with acute or convalescent COVID-19. The sequencing input was peripheral blood. The CDR3 sequence is CASRADSPLHF. The CDR3, as DNA: TGTGCCAGCAGGGCAGATTCACCCCTCCACTTT. The full variable domain, its missing parts supplied by reference TRBV28 and TRBJ1-6, is DVKVTQSSRYLVKRTGEKVFLECVQDMDHENMFWYRQDPGLGLRLIYFSYDVKMKEKGDIPEGYSVSREKKERFSLILESASTNQTSMYLCASRADSPLHFGNGTRLTVT.